What follows are 26 T cell receptor beta chains derived from one specimen sequenced in a study of blood T cells in healthy people across ages. Together with a sample-barcoded 5' primer, a J-beta primer mix was included in a second PCR lasting about 7 to 11 cycles. TCRdb passed the 5' RACE reads through MiXCR, listing each CDR3 protein once. The profile shows 600,000 to 800,000 distinct CDR3 sequences, 20% to 25% of them singletons. Sequencing was done on a sample of blood. These receptors all stem from a man between 70 and 80 years old in good health.

The chain's CDR3 is CSARGLAGHTDTQYF. CDR3 nucleotides: TGCAGTGCTAGGGGACTAGCGGGTCACACAGATACGCAGTATTTT. V and J are TRBV20-1 and TRBJ2-3; TRBD2 agrees at 12 bases. The CDR3 has 15 amino acids. Trimming at V came to 3 bases and at J to 2 bases, leaving 3 bases not matched to a gene. Germline assignment: CDR1 DFQATT and CDR2 SNEGSKA (reference sequence).

The chain carries TRBV20-1 and TRBJ2-7, with a weak D call TRBD2 (5 bases). Germline V gene lookup returns CDR1 DFQATT and CDR2 SNEGSKA (reference sequence). This CDR3 region has 14 residues. The V and J ends lost 6 bases and 7 bases respectively, with 22 bases between them. CDR3 DNA: TGCAGTGCCTATTCTCCGTCGACTGGAGGAGAGCAGTACTTC. Translating it yields CSAYSPSTGGEQYF.

This chain connects TRBV20-1 to TRBJ2-3, with D perhaps TRBD2 (6 bases). This CDR3 contains 12 residues. Trimming stripped 7 bases from V and 0 bases from J, with 8 bases between. Germline assignment: CDR1 DFQATT and CDR2 SNEGSKA (reference sequence). CDR3 nucleotides: TGCAGTGGAGGGACTAGCACAGATACGCAGTATTTT. Residues: CSGGTSTDTQYF.

This clonotype was seen a handful of times. Germline is not matched at one junction end, which may reflect a read error. This chain links TRBV24-1 with TRBJ2-3; D is ambiguous. From germline, CDR1 is KGHDR and CDR2 SFDVKD. This CDR3 region has 11 residues. CDR3 in DNA: TGTGCCACCAGTGACGCACTAAGGTTCGATTTT. This gives the protein CATSDALRFDF.

This clonotype was found a few times. This chain connects TRBV20-1 to TRBJ2-5; 8 bases align to TRBD2. The DNA end lines up better with TRBJ2-1; the J call may be wrong. This CDR3 contains 15 residues. Germline V gene sequence: CDR1 DFQATT, CDR2 SNEGSKA (reference sequence). CDR3 loop: CSARDVSGSVNEQFF. In DNA form, the CDR3 reads TGCAGTGCTAGAGATGTCAGCGGGAGCGTCAATGAGCAGTTCTTC.

This clonotype has just a few counts. This chain uses TRBV2 with TRBJ2-6, with D perhaps TRBD1 (6 bases). The germline V and J ends were trimmed by 5 bases and 1 base, with 9 bases remaining between them. The germline V gene has CDR1 SNHLY and CDR2 FYNNEI. The CDR3 runs to 15 residues. In nucleotides, the CDR3 is TGTGCCAGCAGTACAGGGCTGTCTGGGGCCAACGTCCTGACTTTC. Protein: CASSTGLSGANVLTF.

This clonotype has more than one count but fewer than ten. V and J are TRBV7-9 and TRBJ1-4, with unresolved D. CDR3 length: 15 amino acids. Germline CDR1 is SEHNR and CDR2 is FQNEAQ (reference sequence). Between the trimmed V and J ends, which lost 1 base and 7 bases, there was a span of 13 bases. Here the CDR3 DNA reads TGTGCCAGCAGCTTAGGAGGGCAGGATTTTGAAAAACTGTTTTTT. Its protein is CASSLGGQDFEKLFF.

This chain links TRBV5-1 with TRBJ1-2; tentatively, D is TRBD1 (6 bases). This CDR3 is built from 12 residues. Trimming removed 4 bases from V and 4 bases from J, with 8 bases in between. Germline CDR1 reads SGHRS; CDR2 reads YFSETQ. Here the CDR3 reads CASSRDTYGYTF. The DNA of the CDR3 is TGCGCCAGCAGCCGGGACACCTATGGCTACACCTTC.

The chain has TRBV20-1 and TRBJ2-2; D ambiguous. Germline loops: CDR1 DFQATT, CDR2 SNEGSKA (reference sequence). Trimming took off 0 bases at V and 6 bases at J, with 11 bases between the two ends. This CDR3 contains 14 residues. The chain's CDR3 is CSAREFGVSGELFF. For the CDR3, the DNA is TGCAGTGCTAGAGAGTTTGGGGTATCCGGGGAGCTGTTTTTT.

On this clonotype: Since no conserved phenylalanine or tryptophan closes the CDR3, a read error is the likely cause. The chain recombines TRBV12-3 or TRBV12-4 with TRBJ2-2, with a weak D call TRBD1 (5 bases). Trimming took off 1 base at V and 5 bases at J, with 20 bases between the two ends. The CDR3 consists of 18 residues. CDR3 DNA sequence: TGTGCCAGCAGTTTAGGACAGATGGCCCGAACGAGGACCGGGGAGCTGTTTTCT. Translating gives CASSLGQMARTRTGELFS.

This sequence joins TRBV5-1 and TRBJ2-7; 10 bases fit TRBD2. Germline V CDR1 and CDR2: SGHRS, YFSETQ. The V segment lost 1 base and the J segment 7 bases; nucleotides outside the gene matches: 11. The CDR3 is 16 residues long. CDR3 sequence (DNA): TGCGCCAGCAGCTTGAATCTGGGTCTAGCGGGGGAAGAGCAGTACTTC. Its protein product is CASSLNLGLAGEEQYF.

V usage is TRBV4-2 and J usage is TRBJ2-5; 11 nucleotides line up with TRBD2. V shed 0 bases, J shed 2 bases, and the junction held 8 bases outside the gene matches. The CDR3 contains 18 residues. Germline CDR1 LGHNA, CDR2 YNFKEQ. Here the CDR3 reads CASSQDRFGTSGQETQYF. Written as DNA, the CDR3 is TGTGCCAGCAGCCAAGATAGATTCGGGACTAGCGGTCAAGAGACCCAGTACTTC.

This clonotype showed up just a few times. The chain recombines TRBV2 with TRBJ2-2; D is possibly TRBD2 (6 bases). Looked up from germline, CDR1 is SNHLY and CDR2 is FYNNEI. The V end was cut by 5 bases, the J end by 0 bases, with 13 bases between. The CDR3 is 16 amino acids. The CDR3, as DNA: TGTGCCAGCAGTCCCAGCGGGCGCGCGAACACCGGGGAGCTGTTTTTT. This gives the protein CASSPSGRANTGELFF.

This clonotype was counted ten times or more. The genes are TRBV12-3 or TRBV12-4 and TRBJ2-5, with TRBD1 as a possible D gene (5 bases). The J call may be incorrect, as the DNA end agrees better with TRBJ2-1. CDR3 size: 12 residues. The CDR3 bases are TGTGCCAGCAGTTTAACAGGTTTCGAGCAGTTCTTC. Protein sequence: CASSLTGFEQFF.

This clonotype was found once. One junction end disagrees with the germline gene, perhaps due to a read error. Here the CDR3 DNA reads TGTGCCACCAGTGACCGGACAGGGACAGATACGCAGTATTTT. Its translation: CATSDRTGTDTQYF. V usage is TRBV6-5 and J usage is TRBJ2-3, with TRBD1 matching over 8 bases. The V gene's germline CDR1 is MNHEY and CDR2 SVGAGI. The CDR3 totals 14 residues.

The V call is TRBV9, the J call TRBJ1-2, with TRBD1 as a possible D gene (5 bases). CDR1 and CDR2 from the germline V gene are SGDLS and YYNGEE. This CDR3 is built from 16 residues. With 0 bases removed from V and 2 bases from J, the gap between germline ends came to 14 bases. The CDR3 spells CASSVGSPQENYGYTF. CDR3 DNA: TGTGCCAGCAGCGTAGGATCTCCACAGGAGAACTATGGCTACACCTTC.

This chain joins TRBV11-2 and TRBJ1-4; a possible D gene is TRBD1 (5 bases). Germline V lookup: CDR1 SGHAT, CDR2 FQNNGV. Trimming removed 1 base at V and 6 bases at J, with 12 bases between. The CDR3 has 15 residues. In DNA, the CDR3 is TGTGCCAGCAGCTTAGTTCGGGGCGCGGATGAAAAACTGTTTTTT. This encodes CASSLVRGADEKLFF.

The CDR3 here is CASSGDTNEQFF. In DNA form, the CDR3 reads TGTGCCAGCAGCGGGGACACCAATGAGCAGTTCTTC. The chain recombines TRBV5-6 with TRBJ2-1; tentative D call: TRBD1 (6 bases). The CDR3 has 12 residues. Germline loops: CDR1 SGHDT, CDR2 YYEEEE. Trimming took 4 bases from V and 6 from J, leaving 8 bases between them.

This clonotype was recorded many times. This chain links TRBV5-6 with TRBJ2-3; D uncertain. There are 16 residues in the CDR3. Looked up from germline, CDR1 is SGHDT and CDR2 is YYEEEE. The V and J ends lost 1 base and 5 bases respectively, with 17 bases between them. CDR3 loop: CASSLRLDPFVDTQYF. The CDR3 DNA sequence: TGTGCCAGCAGCTTGCGGCTAGACCCTTTCGTAGATACGCAGTATTTT.

This clonotype has only one observation. This chain connects TRBV4-2 to TRBJ2-5; D is possibly TRBD2 (5 bases). Trimming left V 0 bases short and J 4 bases short, with 9 bases between. This CDR3 is built from 14 residues. Looked up from germline, CDR1 is LGHNA and CDR2 is YNFKEQ. CDR3 sequence: CASSQDFGVETQYF. DNA for the CDR3: TGTGCCAGCAGCCAAGATTTCGGGGTAGAGACCCAGTACTTC.

This clonotype was found a few times. V and J are TRBV20-1 and TRBJ2-7; D is unresolved. V shed 5 bases and J shed 1 base, with 9 bases lying between them. CDR1 and CDR2 from the germline V gene are DFQATT and SNEGSKA (reference sequence). CDR3 length: 12 amino acids. CDR3: CSAGRSSYEQYF. In DNA, the CDR3 is TGCAGTGCTGGACGGTCATCCTACGAGCAGTACTTC.

This clonotype was seen a handful of times. The chain links TRBV7-9 to TRBJ1-3, with a possible D match to TRBD1 (6 bases). Germline V CDR1 and CDR2: SEHNR, FQNEAQ (reference sequence). This CDR3 has 16 residues. Deletions cut 1 base from V and 3 bases from J, with 13 bases between. The CDR3 spells CASSLGDPTGGNTIYF. The DNA of the CDR3 is TGTGCCAGCAGCTTAGGGGATCCGACAGGTGGAAACACCATATATTTT.

This clonotype turned up a few times. This chain connects TRBV11-2 to TRBJ2-3, with 10 nucleotides matching TRBD2. Germline lookup yields CDR1 SGHAT and CDR2 FQNNGV. The CDR3 sequence is 15 residues long. V shed 5 bases, J shed 3 bases, and the junction held 5 bases outside the gene matches. Written as DNA, the CDR3 is TGTGCCAGCAGCATTCTAGCGGGAGTGACAGATACGCAGTATTTT. Its protein product is CASSILAGVTDTQYF. The full variable domain, completed using reference TRBV11-2 and TRBJ2-3, is EAGVAQSPRYKIIEKRQSVAFWCNPISGHATLYWYQQILGQGPKLLIQFQNNGVVDDSQLPKDRFSAERLKGVDSTLKIQPAKLEDSAVYLCASSILAGVTDTQYFGPGTRLTVL.

The V call is TRBV4-1, the J call TRBJ1-5, with a weak D call TRBD1 (6 bases). This CDR3 has 14 amino acids. V gave up 1 base and J gave up 3 bases, with 7 bases separating them. Germline V gene data show CDR1 as MGHRA and CDR2 as YSYEKL. CDR3 sequence reads: CASSQGQVNQPQHF. The DNA of the CDR3 is TGCGCCAGCAGCCAAGGACAGGTCAATCAGCCCCAGCATTTT.

The table lists this clonotype with a few counts. This sequence joins TRBV10-3 and TRBJ2-7, with D perhaps TRBD1 (7 bases). Germline V CDR1 and CDR2: ENHRY, SYGVKD. The CDR3 sequence is 15 residues long. Trimming left V 2 bases short and J 2 bases short, with 13 bases between. CDR3: CAISEAGTATYEQYF. The DNA of the CDR3 is TGTGCCATCAGTGAGGCGGGGACAGCAACCTACGAGCAGTACTTC.

This rearrangement joins TRBV24-1 to TRBJ1-2; 7 bases line up with TRBD1. This CDR3 has 15 residues. CDR1 and CDR2 (germline): KGHDR, SFDVKD. Unmatched junction bases numbered 6, after V lost 3 bases and J lost 3 bases. The CDR3: CATSDGGGADYGYTF. The CDR3 nucleotides read TGTGCCACCAGTGATGGAGGGGGCGCGGACTATGGCTACACCTTC.